The 27 T cell receptor beta chains below all came from one sample that was sequenced in a study of blood T cell repertoires in COVID-19. Only in-frame clones appear in the TCRdb table, and some are missing; sequencing was by immunoSEQ multiplex PCR. Found here are about 250,000 clones, roughly 88% of them singletons; the top ten hold around 6%. The sequencing input was peripheral blood. The source of these receptors is a woman older than 75 with COVID-19, enrolled during active disease.

The J gene is TRBJ2-6, the V gene TRBV5-4; D gene ambiguous. CDR1 and CDR2 (germline): SGHNT, YYREEE (reference sequence). Trimming removed 0 bases from V and 0 bases from J, with 7 bases in between. This CDR3 has 16 residues. CDR3 in DNA: TGTGCCAGCAGCTTGGTGGTCGGCTCTGGGGCCAACGTCCTGACTTTC. Translating it yields CASSLVVGSGANVLTF.

This clone was seen only once. This rearrangement joins TRBV6-5 to TRBJ1-2; 8 bases align to TRBD1. This CDR3 contains 14 residues. The V gene's germline CDR1 is MNHEY and CDR2 SVGAGI. J was trimmed by 4 bases and V by 5 bases; bases with no gene match: 6. In DNA form, the CDR3 reads TGTGCCAGCAGTCTGGACAGGGTGAGCTATGGCTACACCTTC. This gives the protein CASSLDRVSYGYTF.

The CDR3, as DNA: TGCGCCAGCAGCATCGGGAGCTCTGGAAACACCATATATTTT. Residues: CASSIGSSGNTIYF. The chain couples TRBV5-1 to TRBJ1-3; D is uncertain. Germline values: CDR1 SGHRS, CDR2 YFSETQ. CDR3 length: 14 amino acids. Trimming removed 4 bases at V and 0 bases at J, with 8 bases between.

V and J are TRBV7-8 and TRBJ1-3; the D gene is possibly TRBD1 (6 bases). The CDR3 is 16 amino acids. The V and J ends lost 5 bases and 4 bases respectively, with 18 bases between them. Per the germline V gene, CDR1 is SGHVS and CDR2 is FQNEAQ. CDR3 protein: CASSQGHAVGGNTIYF. CDR3 bases: TGTGCCAGCAGCCAGGGACATGCGGTGGGGGGAAACACCATATATTTT.

V is TRBV4-2 and J is TRBJ2-3; 12 bases agree with TRBD2. The CDR3 is 15 residues long. Germline V gives CDR1 LGHNA, CDR2 YNFKEQ. The junction had 5 bases not matched to a gene; V was cut back by 4 bases and J by 6 bases. Here the CDR3 DNA reads TGTGCCAGCAGCCTGACTAGCGGGGGAGGTGATACGCAGTATTTT. Encoded protein: CASSLTSGGGDTQYF.

This clone showed up just once. DNA for the CDR3: TGTGCCAGCAGCTTAGGCCTGAGGGCAGATTATGGCTACACCTTC. This translates into CASSLGLRADYGYTF. V is TRBV13 and J is TRBJ1-2; D is unresolved. The CDR3 runs 15 residues. The germline V gene has CDR1 PRHDT and CDR2 FYEKMQ (reference sequence). Between the trimmed V and J ends, which lost 0 bases and 5 bases, there was a span of 13 bases.

The chain uses TRBV7-8 and TRBJ2-2, with D perhaps matching TRBD2 (6 bases). The germline gives CDR1 SGHVS, CDR2 FQNEAQ. This CDR3 has 17 amino acids. V dropped 2 bases and J dropped 2 bases, with 15 bases sitting between them. The CDR3 sequence is CASSLTSGRGNTGELFF. The CDR3 DNA is TGTGCCAGCAGCTTAACGTCAGGGCGGGGAAACACCGGGGAGCTGTTTTTT.

The chain carries TRBV27 and TRBJ2-3, with 7 bases fitting TRBD2. The CDR3 loop spans 17 amino acids. J lost 2 bases, V lost 5 bases, and 13 bases had no gene match. CDR1 and CDR2 (germline): MNHEY, SMNVEV (reference sequence). CDR3 in DNA: TGTGCCAGCAGTGCCCGATTTGGGACTACAAACACAGATACGCAGTATTTT. Its protein is CASSARFGTTNTDTQYF.

The chain uses TRBV6-5 and TRBJ2-2; 9 bases line up with TRBD1. The CDR3 is made up of 16 amino acids. Per germline, CDR1 MNHEY and CDR2 SVGAGI. J gave up 4 bases and V 2 bases, and 5 bases lay outside the gene matches. This chain's CDR3 is CASSYRDRVSTGELFF. CDR3 DNA sequence: TGTGCCAGCAGTTACCGGGACAGGGTTTCCACCGGGGAGCTGTTTTTT.

The chain combines TRBV24-1 with TRBJ1-4, with D perhaps TRBD1 (6 bases). The germline V gene encodes CDR1 KGHDR and CDR2 SFDVKD. The CDR3 runs to 16 residues. Trimming shortened V by 4 bases and J by 3 bases, and 14 bases separated the two germline ends. CDR3 DNA sequence: TGTGCCACCAGTGAATCTGGACAGCGATCTAATGAAAAACTGTTTTTT. Protein sequence: CATSESGQRSNEKLFF.

This clone was found a few times. The genes are TRBV9 and TRBJ1-4, with 7 bases fitting TRBD1. The CDR3 runs to 16 residues. Unmatched junction bases numbered 9, after V lost 0 bases and J lost 7 bases. Germline lookup yields CDR1 SGDLS and CDR2 YYNGEE. CDR3 in amino acids: CASSVEGDSGSEKLFF. The CDR3, as DNA: TGTGCCAGCAGCGTAGAGGGGGACAGTGGGAGTGAAAAACTGTTTTTT.

This chain joins TRBV7-2 and TRBJ2-7; TRBD1 aligns across 7 bases. CDR3 length: 14 residues. V was pared by 3 bases and J by 2 bases, with 4 bases of the junction left unmatched. CDR1 SGHTA and CDR2 FQGNSA come from the germline V gene. In nucleotides, the CDR3 is TGTGCCAGCAGCTTTGACAGGGCCACCTACGAGCAGTACTTC. It is translated as CASSFDRATYEQYF.

The rearrangement joins TRBV7-9 to TRBJ2-3; D is unresolved. Trimming took off 1 base at V and 4 bases at J, with 6 bases between the two ends. This CDR3 is 13 amino acids long. Germline CDR1 is SEHNR and CDR2 is FQNEAQ (reference sequence). The CDR3 DNA reads as TGTGCCAGCAGCTTAGGATACTCAGATACGCAGTATTTT. As protein: CASSLGYSDTQYF.

This rearrangement joins TRBV11-2 to TRBJ1-1, with D possibly matching TRBD1 (6 bases). Germline V gene data show CDR1 as SGHAT and CDR2 as FQNNGV. CDR3 length: 13 residues. The germline V and J ends were trimmed by 6 bases and 1 base, with 9 bases remaining between them. This CDR3 is CASRMTGNTEAFF. The CDR3 region has the DNA TGTGCCAGCAGAATGACAGGGAACACTGAAGCTTTCTTT. The variable domain in full, with the rest retrieved from reference TRBV11-2 and TRBJ1-1, is EAGVAQSPRYKIIEKRQSVAFWCNPISGHATLYWYQQILGQGPKLLIQFQNNGVVDDSQLPKDRFSAERLKGVDSTLKIQPAKLEDSAVYLCASRMTGNTEAFFGQGTRLTVV.

The table lists this clone with a few counts. The V and J genes are TRBV30 and TRBJ1-2; no firm D call. The V gene's germline CDR1 is GTSNPN and CDR2 SVGIG (reference sequence). The CDR3 totals 14 residues. Deletions cut 4 bases from V and 8 bases from J, with 20 bases between. CDR3 amino acids: CAWTRTRSTEGYTF. The CDR3 DNA reads TGTGCCTGGACCCGTACGCGGTCAACGGAAGGCTACACCTTC.

The CDR3 sequence: CASSSSDRLTYEQYF. DNA of the CDR3: TGCGCCAGCAGCTCTTCGGACAGGCTAACCTACGAGCAGTACTTC. The chain carries TRBV5-1 and TRBJ2-7; 7 bases fit TRBD1. The CDR3 runs to 15 residues. CDR1 SGHRS and CDR2 YFSETQ come from the germline V gene. The ends lost 3 bases at V and 2 bases at J; junction bases unmatched: 8.

This clone was found once. One end of the junction is discordant with germline, which a read error may explain. The chain combines TRBV12-3 or TRBV12-4 with TRBJ1-2; D remains ambiguous. There are 10 residues in the CDR3. The CDR3 sequence: CASSFLGILF. In DNA, the CDR3 is TGTGCCAGCAGTTTTCTGGGCATCCTCTTC.

This clone was recorded once. The J gene is TRBJ1-2, the V gene TRBV20-1, with D possibly TRBD1 on 5 matching bases. Germline V gene data show CDR1 as DFQATT and CDR2 as SNEGSKA (reference sequence). The CDR3 is 11 amino acids. V was cut by 6 bases and J by 4 bases, with 9 bases left in between. The CDR3 sequence: CSATGPYGYTF. DNA of the CDR3: TGCAGTGCCACAGGACCCTATGGCTACACCTTC.

The sample holds one count of this clone. The chain couples TRBV28 to TRBJ2-3; D gene ambiguous. This CDR3 is built from 13 residues. Trimming removed 4 bases at V and 3 bases at J, with 8 bases between. Germline lookup yields CDR1 MDHEN and CDR2 SYDVKM. The CDR3 DNA sequence: TGTGCCAGCAGTTGGGCCTCAACAGATACGCAGTATTTT. Translating gives CASSWASTDTQYF.

The gene calls are TRBV24-1 and TRBJ1-1, with 9 nucleotides matching TRBD1. Germline V gene data show CDR1 as KGHDR and CDR2 as SFDVKD. J lost 10 bases, V lost 3 bases, and 5 bases had no gene match. CDR3 size: 13 residues. Here the CDR3 DNA reads TGTGCCACCAGTGATCGAGGACAGGGGCGAGCTTTCTTT. This sequence encodes CATSDRGQGRAFF.

CDR3 region: CASSYEGDSNQPQHF. CDR3 nucleotide sequence: TGTGCCAGCAGTTACGAGGGGGATAGCAATCAGCCCCAGCATTTT. This chain joins TRBV6-6 and TRBJ1-5; TRBD1 might be the D (6 bases). V lost 2 bases, J lost 0 bases, and 8 bases lay in between. This CDR3 has 15 residues. CDR1 is MNHNY and CDR2 is SVGAGI in the germline V gene (reference sequence).

As to this clone: This CDR3 is also generated by other DNA sequences in the sample. The V and J genes are TRBV3-1 (or the pseudogene TRBV3-2) and TRBJ2-1; 10 bases are shared with TRBD1. The CDR3 spans 15 residues. Germline assignment: CDR1 LGHDT and CDR2 YNNKEL (reference sequence). V lost 4 bases and J lost 1; bases outside the gene matches: 1. The CDR3 DNA is TGTGCCAGCAGCCGGGGACAGGGGTCCTACAATGAGCAGTTCTTC. This translates into CASSRGQGSYNEQFF.

The chain joins TRBV15 to TRBJ1-3, with D uncertain. Looked up from germline, CDR1 is LNHNV and CDR2 is YYDKDF (reference sequence). This CDR3 is 13 amino acids long. Trimming removed 5 bases at V and 4 bases at J, with 9 bases between. Here the CDR3 DNA reads TGTGCCACCAGCCAGAACCAAGGAAACACCATATATTTT. Amino acid sequence: CATSQNQGNTIYF.

This clone was recorded once. This chain connects TRBV5-4 to TRBJ2-5; 11 nucleotides line up with TRBD2. V gave up 0 bases and J gave up 7 bases; unmatched junction bases: 8. CDR1 and CDR2 (germline): SGHNT, YYREEE (reference sequence). This CDR3 region has 16 residues. CDR3 coding DNA: TGTGCCAGCAGCTTGGCCCATAGCGGGGGGGTGGGGACCCAGTACTTC. This translates into CASSLAHSGGVGTQYF.

This sequence joins TRBV4-3 and TRBJ2-5, with 10 bases that match TRBD2. CDR3 length: 18 amino acids. J lost 3 bases, V lost 1 base, and 11 bases had no gene match. Per the germline V gene, CDR1 is LGHNA and CDR2 is YSLEER. CDR3 nucleotides: TGCGCCAGCAGCCAAGCCCTTGGTAGCGGGGGGAACAAAGAGACCCAGTACTTC. Its protein product is CASSQALGSGGNKETQYF.

The chain employs TRBV5-6 and TRBJ2-7; 8 bases fit TRBD2. V dropped 4 bases and J dropped 6; count of bases not matched to a gene: 12. The CDR3 extends over 15 amino acids. Per the germline V gene, CDR1 is SGHDT and CDR2 is YYEEEE. The CDR3 sequence: CASSPTPSGPREQYF. In DNA, the CDR3 is TGTGCCAGCAGCCCGACCCCTAGCGGGCCCCGCGAGCAGTACTTC.

This clone was found a few times. V gene TRBV7-2 combines with J gene TRBJ1-6; D is undetermined. There are 16 residues in the CDR3. Germline V gene lookup returns CDR1 SGHTA and CDR2 FQGNSA. V lost 3 bases to trimming and J lost 5 bases, with 14 bases between them. The CDR3 region is CASSLNPPANNSPLHF. The CDR3 coding sequence is TGTGCCAGCAGCTTGAACCCACCCGCTAATAATTCACCCCTCCACTTT.